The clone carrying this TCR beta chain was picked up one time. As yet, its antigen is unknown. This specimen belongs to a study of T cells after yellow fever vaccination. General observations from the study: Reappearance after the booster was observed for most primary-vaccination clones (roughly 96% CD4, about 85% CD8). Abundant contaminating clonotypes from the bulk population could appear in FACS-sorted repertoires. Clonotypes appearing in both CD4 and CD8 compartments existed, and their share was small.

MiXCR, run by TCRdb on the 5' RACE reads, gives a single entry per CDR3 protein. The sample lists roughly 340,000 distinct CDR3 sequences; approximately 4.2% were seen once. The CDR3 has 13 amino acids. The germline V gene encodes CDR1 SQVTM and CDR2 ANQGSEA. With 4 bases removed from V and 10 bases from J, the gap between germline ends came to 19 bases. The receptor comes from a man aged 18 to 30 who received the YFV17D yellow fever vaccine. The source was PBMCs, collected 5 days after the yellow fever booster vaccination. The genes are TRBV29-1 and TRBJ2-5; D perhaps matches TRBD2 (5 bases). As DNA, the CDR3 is TGCAGCGTTGCCCGAGGACTGGCGAAGATCCAGTACTTC. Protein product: CSVARGLAKIQYF.